This T cell receptor beta chain comes out of a study of T cells after yellow fever vaccination. General observations from the study: FACS-sorted repertoires could contain abundant clonotypes contaminating from the bulk population. Clonotypes shared by both compartments, CD4 and CD8, made up a small share.

Each CDR3 protein is one row after TCRdb ran MiXCR on the 5' RACE reads. The repertoire holds 350,000 to 450,000 distinct CDR3 sequences, 18% seen once, with about a sixth in the top ten. This clonotype occurred many times. The antigen remains undetermined. This CDR3 contains 14 residues. From germline, CDR1 is SGHRS and CDR2 YFSETQ. The ends lost 4 bases at V and 4 bases at J; junction bases unmatched: 5. The gene calls are TRBV5-1 and TRBJ2-3, with 8 positions matching TRBD2. The clonotype originates from a man between 18 and 35 years old who received the YFV17D yellow fever vaccine. The sequenced sample was PBMCs, obtained before the yellow fever booster vaccination. CDR3 DNA: TGCGCCAGCAGCGCGGTAGCGGGGCCAGATACGCAGTATTTT. Amino acids: CASSAVAGPDTQYF. Filled out from reference TRBV5-1 and TRBJ2-3, the complete variable domain reads KAGVTQTPRYLIKTRGQQVTLSCSPISGHRSVSWYQQTPGQGLQFLFEYFSETQRNKGNFPGRFSGRQFSNSRSEMNVSTLELGDSALYLCASSAVAGPDTQYFGPGTRLTVL.